This T cell receptor (beta chain) stems from a study of CD8 T cells in Susac syndrome. J gave up 4 bases and V 11 bases, and 9 bases lay outside the gene matches. This CDR3 spans 14 amino acids. The germline CDR1 and CDR2 sequences are MNHNY and SVGAGI (reference sequence). Random hexamers served to reverse transcribe roughly 0.45 to 1 ug RNA. TCRdb reanalysed the immunoSEQ multiplex PCR reads using MiXCR and keeps one entry per CDR3 protein. The table shows about 200,000 distinct CDR3 sequences, with roughly 90% occurring only once. Purification of the CD8+ and CD4+ T cells relied on negative isolation, and TEMRA cells underwent FACS enrichment.

This clonotype was sampled from a human donor with Susac syndrome. Sequencing used CD4+ T cells from PBMCs. The gene calls are TRBV6-6 and TRBJ1-2; TRBD1 aligns across 11 bases. The CDR3 DNA reads TGTGCCGCCCAAGGACAGGGGGCTACCTATGGCTACACCTTC. It encodes CAAQGQGATYGYTF.